Listed below are T cell receptor beta chains from one sample, sequenced in a study of human T cells and chemical hapten exposure. From the RACE reads, TCRdb called clonotypes with MiXCR, one entry per CDR3 protein. This sample has about 160,000 distinct CDR3 sequences, with about a quarter found just once. The input for sequencing was whole blood, taken in connection with sensitization to the hapten diphenylcyclopropenone (DPC). These receptor sequences come from a woman aged 18-29 years with alopecia areata. Some clones in this sample may be carry-over from other donors' samples. The CDR3 runs from the conserved cysteine through the conserved F or W. Fields, in order: J gene, clone size, V gene, D gene, CDR3 protein, CDR3 DNA. D genes are given only for firm matches. For some rows the clone size is stated as once, few or many, or as a class when expanded; others skip it.

j_gene: TRBJ2-7; abundance: few; v_gene: TRBV4-3; d_gene: .; CDR3aa: CASSQGTLSKQYF; CDR3nt: TGCGCCAGCAGCCAAGGGACCCTAAGTAAGCAGTACTTC
j_gene: TRBJ1-2; abundance: many; v_gene: TRBV2; d_gene: .; CDR3aa: CASGGINYGYTF; CDR3nt: TGTGCCAGCGGGGGGATTAACTATGGCTACACCTTC
j_gene: TRBJ1-1; abundance: .; v_gene: TRBV11-2; d_gene: .; CDR3aa: CASSLDTPGDTEAFF; CDR3nt: TGTGCCAGCAGCTTAGATACGCCAGGGGATACTGAAGCTTTCTTT
j_gene: TRBJ2-3; abundance: .; v_gene: TRBV29-1; d_gene: .; CDR3aa: CSVGGQAGTQYF; CDR3nt: TGCAGCGTTGGGGGTCAAGCTGGTACGCAGTATTTT
j_gene: TRBJ2-7; abundance: .; v_gene: TRBV12-3/TRBV12-4; d_gene: TRBD1; CDR3aa: CASSQWDRVDEQYF; CDR3nt: TGTGCCAGCAGTCAATGGGACAGGGTCGACGAGCAGTACTTC
j_gene: TRBJ2-5; abundance: .; v_gene: TRBV6-2/TRBV6-3; d_gene: .; CDR3aa: CASSVQGVRETQYF; CDR3nt: TGTGCCAGCAGTGTTCAGGGAGTCCGAGAGACCCAGTACTTC
j_gene: TRBJ2-3; abundance: .; v_gene: TRBV6-6; d_gene: .; CDR3aa: CASSYSISRGTDTQYF; CDR3nt: TGTGCCAGCAGTTACTCGATTTCCAGGGGCACAGATACGCAGTATTTT
j_gene: TRBJ2-7; abundance: few; v_gene: TRBV27; d_gene: .; CDR3aa: CASSYNPMVYEQYF; CDR3nt: TGTGCCAGCAGTTATAACCCGATGGTTTACGAGCAGTACTTC
j_gene: TRBJ2-7; abundance: .; v_gene: TRBV6-2/TRBV6-3; d_gene: TRBD2; CDR3aa: CAAEAGGIGYEQYF; CDR3nt: TGTGCCGCCGAGGCGGGGGGAATCGGCTACGAGCAGTACTTC
j_gene: TRBJ1-2; abundance: many; v_gene: TRBV3-1; d_gene: .; CDR3aa: CASSQSNYGYTF; CDR3nt: TGTGCCAGCAGCCAGTCTAACTATGGCTACACCTTC
j_gene: TRBJ2-7; abundance: .; v_gene: TRBV6-5; d_gene: .; CDR3aa: CASSYTTASSYEQYF; CDR3nt: TGTGCCAGCAGTTACACGACAGCGAGCTCCTACGAGCAGTACTTC
j_gene: TRBJ2-3; abundance: .; v_gene: TRBV7-9; d_gene: .; CDR3aa: CASSGWRADTQYF; CDR3nt: TGTGCCAGCAGCGGCTGGAGGGCAGATACGCAGTATTTT
j_gene: TRBJ2-7; abundance: .; v_gene: TRBV18; d_gene: TRBD2; CDR3aa: CASSVKREGHNEQYF; CDR3nt: TGTGCCAGCTCAGTCAAGCGGGAGGGCCACAACGAGCAGTACTTC
j_gene: TRBJ2-5; abundance: few; v_gene: TRBV11-2; d_gene: .; CDR3aa: CASSRLGGIETQYF; CDR3nt: TGTGCCAGCAGCCGATTGGGGGGTATCGAGACCCAGTACTTC
j_gene: TRBJ2-1; abundance: .; v_gene: TRBV20-1; d_gene: TRBD2; CDR3aa: CSARGSGRNEQFF; CDR3nt: TGCAGTGCTAGAGGTAGCGGGAGGAATGAGCAGTTCTTC
j_gene: TRBJ2-5; abundance: many; v_gene: TRBV7-8; d_gene: TRBD1; CDR3aa: CASSPDRGNQETQYF; CDR3nt: TGTGCCAGCAGCCCCGACAGGGGAAATCAAGAGACCCAGTACTTC
j_gene: TRBJ2-2; abundance: .; v_gene: TRBV9; d_gene: TRBD2; CDR3aa: CASSPITGGGELFF; CDR3nt: TGTGCCAGCAGCCCGATAACGGGGGGAGGGGAGCTGTTTTTT
j_gene: TRBJ2-2; abundance: .; v_gene: TRBV7-2; d_gene: .; CDR3aa: CASSSRLGGGTGELFF; CDR3nt: TGTGCCAGCAGCTCACGACTAGGCGGAGGCACCGGGGAGCTGTTTTTT
j_gene: TRBJ2-7; abundance: once; v_gene: TRBV20-1; d_gene: .; CDR3aa: CSASDDKTYEQYF; CDR3nt: TGCAGTGCTAGTGACGACAAGACTTACGAGCAGTACTTC
j_gene: TRBJ1-5; abundance: .; v_gene: TRBV19; d_gene: .; CDR3aa: CAWRFNQPQHF; CDR3nt: TGTGCTTGGAGATTCAATCAGCCCCAGCATTTT
j_gene: TRBJ1-1; abundance: many; v_gene: TRBV29-1; d_gene: .; CDR3aa: CSADYTLGAFF; CDR3nt: TGCAGCGCTGACTATACCCTGGGAGCTTTCTTT
j_gene: TRBJ2-1; abundance: .; v_gene: TRBV4-1; d_gene: .; CDR3aa: CASSHPTGSSYNEQFF; CDR3nt: TGCGCCAGCAGCCATCCGACGGGGAGCTCCTACAATGAGCAGTTCTTC
j_gene: TRBJ2-1; abundance: .; v_gene: TRBV4-3; d_gene: .; CDR3aa: CASSQGGSEQFF; CDR3nt: TGCGCCAGCAGCCAAGGGGGCAGCGAGCAGTTCTTC
j_gene: TRBJ2-1; abundance: .; v_gene: TRBV20-1; d_gene: .; CDR3aa: CRATRSYNEQFF; CDR3nt: TGCAGGGCGACTAGATCCTACAATGAGCAGTTCTTC
j_gene: TRBJ2-5; abundance: .; v_gene: TRBV7-2; d_gene: .; CDR3aa: CASSNPDRSATQYF; CDR3nt: TGTGCCAGCAGCAACCCGGACCGTTCAGCGACCCAGTACTTC
j_gene: TRBJ2-2; abundance: few; v_gene: TRBV12-3/TRBV12-4; d_gene: .; CDR3aa: CASSGSGPVSAGELFF; CDR3nt: TGTGCCAGCAGTGGCTCGGGGCCTGTGAGCGCCGGGGAGCTGTTTTTT
j_gene: TRBJ1-1; abundance: few; v_gene: TRBV29-1; d_gene: TRBD1; CDR3aa: CSAMTGGWTEAFF; CDR3nt: TGCAGCGCCATGACAGGGGGCTGGACTGAAGCTTTCTTT
j_gene: TRBJ1-2; abundance: .; v_gene: TRBV9; d_gene: TRBD1; CDR3aa: CASSLRTGLGYTF; CDR3nt: TGTGCCAGCAGCCTCAGGACAGGTCTAGGCTACACCTTC
j_gene: TRBJ2-7; abundance: .; v_gene: TRBV12-3/TRBV12-4; d_gene: .; CDR3aa: CASSSGLTPYEQYF; CDR3nt: TGTGCCAGCAGTTCCGGACTAACCCCCTACGAGCAGTACTTC
j_gene: TRBJ1-2; abundance: few; v_gene: TRBV12-3/TRBV12-4; d_gene: .; CDR3aa: CASSLTAYGYTF; CDR3nt: TGTGCCAGCAGTTTGACAGCTTATGGCTACACCTTC
j_gene: TRBJ2-2; abundance: few; v_gene: TRBV4-2; d_gene: TRBD1; CDR3aa: CASSLRDRDTGELFF; CDR3nt: TGTGCCAGCAGCCTGCGGGACAGGGACACCGGGGAGCTGTTTTTT
j_gene: TRBJ1-1; abundance: .; v_gene: TRBV29-1; d_gene: .; CDR3aa: CSASKAEAFF; CDR3nt: TGCAGCGCGTCGAAGGCTGAAGCTTTCTTT
j_gene: TRBJ2-3; abundance: .; v_gene: TRBV4-1; d_gene: .; CDR3aa: CASSLSWPSTDTQYF; CDR3nt: TGCGCCAGCAGCCTCTCATGGCCGAGCACAGATACGCAGTATTTT
j_gene: TRBJ1-3; abundance: .; v_gene: TRBV4-3; d_gene: .; CDR3aa: CASSQTPGGGSGNTIYF; CDR3nt: TGCGCCAGCAGCCAAACTCCCGGGGGTGGCTCTGGAAACACCATATATTTT
j_gene: TRBJ2-7; abundance: few; v_gene: TRBV6-5; d_gene: .; CDR3aa: CASSYIGGSYEQYF; CDR3nt: TGTGCCAGCAGTTACATTGGAGGGTCCTACGAGCAGTACTTC